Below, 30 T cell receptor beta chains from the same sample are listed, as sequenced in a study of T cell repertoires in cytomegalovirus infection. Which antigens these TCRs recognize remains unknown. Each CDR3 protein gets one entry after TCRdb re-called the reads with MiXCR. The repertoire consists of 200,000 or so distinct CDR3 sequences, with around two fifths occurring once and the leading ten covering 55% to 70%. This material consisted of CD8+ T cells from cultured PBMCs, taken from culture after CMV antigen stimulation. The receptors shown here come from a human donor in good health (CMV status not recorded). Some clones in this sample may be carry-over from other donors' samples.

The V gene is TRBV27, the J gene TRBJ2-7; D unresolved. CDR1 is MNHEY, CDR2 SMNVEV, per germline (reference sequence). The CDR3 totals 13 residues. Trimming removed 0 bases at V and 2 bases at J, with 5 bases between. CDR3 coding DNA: TGTGCCAGCAGTTTATCGAGAACCTACGAGCAGTACTTC. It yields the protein CASSLSRTYEQYF.

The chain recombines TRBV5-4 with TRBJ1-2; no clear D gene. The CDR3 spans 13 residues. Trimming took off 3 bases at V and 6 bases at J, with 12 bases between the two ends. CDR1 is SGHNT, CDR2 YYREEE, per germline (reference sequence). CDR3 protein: CASSSSGDDGYTF. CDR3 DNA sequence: TGTGCCAGCAGCTCGTCGGGTGACGATGGCTACACCTTC.

The chain's CDR3 is CASSFLAGLLVPYNEQFF. For the CDR3, the DNA is TGTGCCAGCAGCTTCTTAGCGGGACTACTTGTACCGTACAATGAGCAGTTCTTC. V is TRBV7-9 and J is TRBJ2-1; 8 bases agree with TRBD2. Germline V gene data show CDR1 as SEHNR and CDR2 as FQNEAQ (reference sequence). The J segment lost 4 bases and the V segment lost 3 bases, leaving 14 bases of the junction unmatched. This CDR3 region has 18 residues.

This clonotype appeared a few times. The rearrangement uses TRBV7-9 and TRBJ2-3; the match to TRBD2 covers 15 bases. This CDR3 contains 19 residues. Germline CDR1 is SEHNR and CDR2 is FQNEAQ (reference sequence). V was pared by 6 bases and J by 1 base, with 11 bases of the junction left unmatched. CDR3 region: CASRTHRTSGRAGTDTQYF. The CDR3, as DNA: TGTGCCAGCAGGACCCATAGGACTAGCGGGAGGGCCGGCACAGATACGCAGTATTTT. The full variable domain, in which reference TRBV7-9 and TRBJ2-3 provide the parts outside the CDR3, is DTGVSQNPRHKITKRGQNVTFRCDPISEHNRLYWYRQTLGQGPEFLTYFQNEAQLEKSRLLSDRFSAERPKGSFSTLEIQRTEQGDSAMYLCASRTHRTSGRAGTDTQYFGPGTRLTVL.

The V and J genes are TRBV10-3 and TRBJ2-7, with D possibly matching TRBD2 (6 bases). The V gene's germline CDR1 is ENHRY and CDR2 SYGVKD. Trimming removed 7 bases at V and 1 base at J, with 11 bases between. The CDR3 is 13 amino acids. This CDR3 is CAIKRGRSYEQYF. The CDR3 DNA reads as TGTGCCATCAAGCGAGGGAGGTCCTACGAGCAGTACTTC.

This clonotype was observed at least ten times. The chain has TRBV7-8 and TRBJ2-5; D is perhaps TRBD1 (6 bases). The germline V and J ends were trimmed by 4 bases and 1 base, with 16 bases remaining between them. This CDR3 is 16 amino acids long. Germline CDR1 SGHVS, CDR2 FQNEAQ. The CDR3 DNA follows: TGTGCCAGCAGCTACCCCCGGGACACCCTCCAAGAGACCCAGTACTTC. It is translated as CASSYPRDTLQETQYF.

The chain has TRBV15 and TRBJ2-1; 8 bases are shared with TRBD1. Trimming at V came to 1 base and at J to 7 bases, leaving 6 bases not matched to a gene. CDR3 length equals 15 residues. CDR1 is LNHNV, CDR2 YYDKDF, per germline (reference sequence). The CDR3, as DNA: TGTGCCACCAGCAGAGGAAGGACAGGGCTGAATGAGCAGTTCTTC. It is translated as CATSRGRTGLNEQFF. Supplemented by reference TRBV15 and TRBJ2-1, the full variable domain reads DAMVIQNPRYQVTQFGKPVTLSCSQTLNHNVMYWYQQKSSQAPKLLFHYYDKDFNNEADTPDNFQSRRPNTSFCFLDIRSPGLGDTAMYLCATSRGRTGLNEQFFGPGTRLTVL.

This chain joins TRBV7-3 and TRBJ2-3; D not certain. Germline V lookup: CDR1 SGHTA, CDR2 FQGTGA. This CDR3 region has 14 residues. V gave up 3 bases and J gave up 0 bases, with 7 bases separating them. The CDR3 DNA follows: TGTGCCAGCAGCTTCCTGCCTAGCACAGATACGCAGTATTTT. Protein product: CASSFLPSTDTQYF.

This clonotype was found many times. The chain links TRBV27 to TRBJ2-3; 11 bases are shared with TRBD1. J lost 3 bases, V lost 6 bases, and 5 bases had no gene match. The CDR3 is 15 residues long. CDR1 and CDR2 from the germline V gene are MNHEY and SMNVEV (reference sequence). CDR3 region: CASSPGTGGTDTQYF. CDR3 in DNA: TGTGCCAGCAGCCCGGGGACAGGGGGGACAGATACGCAGTATTTT.

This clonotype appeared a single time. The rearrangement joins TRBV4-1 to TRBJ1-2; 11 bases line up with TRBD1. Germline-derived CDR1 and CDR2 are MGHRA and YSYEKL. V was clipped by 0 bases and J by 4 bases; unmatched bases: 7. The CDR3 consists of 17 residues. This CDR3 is CASSQDMDRGRFYGYTF. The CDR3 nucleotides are TGCGCCAGCAGCCAAGATATGGACAGGGGGCGCTTCTATGGCTACACCTTC.

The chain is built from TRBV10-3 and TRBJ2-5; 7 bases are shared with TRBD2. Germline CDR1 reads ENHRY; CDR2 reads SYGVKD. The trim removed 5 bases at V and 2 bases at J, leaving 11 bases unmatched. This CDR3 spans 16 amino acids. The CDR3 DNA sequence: TGTGCCATCAGTCGATCCGTTGGGGGGGATCAAGAGACCCAGTACTTC. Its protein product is CAISRSVGGDQETQYF.

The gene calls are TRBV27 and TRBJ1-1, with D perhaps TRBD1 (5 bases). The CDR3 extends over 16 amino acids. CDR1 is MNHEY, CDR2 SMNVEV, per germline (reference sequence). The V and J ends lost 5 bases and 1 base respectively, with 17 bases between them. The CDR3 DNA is TGTGCCAGCAGTCGACAAGCTCGCACAGGGAACACTGAAGCTTTCTTT. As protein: CASSRQARTGNTEAFF.

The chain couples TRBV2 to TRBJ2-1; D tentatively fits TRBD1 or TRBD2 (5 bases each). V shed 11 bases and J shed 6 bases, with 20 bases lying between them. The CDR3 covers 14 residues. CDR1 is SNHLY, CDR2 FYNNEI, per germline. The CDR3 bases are TGTGCCGGCTATGGGGACCCTACGGGCAATGAGCAGTTCTTC. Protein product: CAGYGDPTGNEQFF.

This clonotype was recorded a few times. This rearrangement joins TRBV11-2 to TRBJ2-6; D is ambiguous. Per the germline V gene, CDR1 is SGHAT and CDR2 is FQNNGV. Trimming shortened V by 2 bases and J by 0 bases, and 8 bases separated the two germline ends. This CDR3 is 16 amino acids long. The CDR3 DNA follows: TGTGCCAGCAGCTTATTGGAGATCTCTGGGGCCAACGTCCTGACTTTC. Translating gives CASSLLEISGANVLTF.

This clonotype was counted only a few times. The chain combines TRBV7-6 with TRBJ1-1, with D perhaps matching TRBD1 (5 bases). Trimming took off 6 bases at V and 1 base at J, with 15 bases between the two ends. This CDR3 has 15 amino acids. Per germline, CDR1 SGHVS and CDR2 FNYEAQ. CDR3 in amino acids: CASRPDSLKNTEAFF. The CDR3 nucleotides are TGTGCCAGCAGACCCGACAGTCTGAAGAACACTGAAGCTTTCTTT.

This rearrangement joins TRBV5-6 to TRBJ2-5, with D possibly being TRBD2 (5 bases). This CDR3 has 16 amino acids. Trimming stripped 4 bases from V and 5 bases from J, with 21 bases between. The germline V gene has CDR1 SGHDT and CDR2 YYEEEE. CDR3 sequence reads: CASSTDGMEFFETQYF. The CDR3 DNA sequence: TGTGCCAGCAGCACCGACGGGATGGAATTCTTTGAGACCCAGTACTTC.

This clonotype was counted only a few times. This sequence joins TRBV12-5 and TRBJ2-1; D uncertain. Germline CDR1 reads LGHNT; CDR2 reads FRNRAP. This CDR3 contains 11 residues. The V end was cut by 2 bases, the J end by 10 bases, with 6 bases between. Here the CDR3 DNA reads TGTGCTAGTGGTTTGCGAAGGGAGCAGTTCTTC. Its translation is CASGLRREQFF.

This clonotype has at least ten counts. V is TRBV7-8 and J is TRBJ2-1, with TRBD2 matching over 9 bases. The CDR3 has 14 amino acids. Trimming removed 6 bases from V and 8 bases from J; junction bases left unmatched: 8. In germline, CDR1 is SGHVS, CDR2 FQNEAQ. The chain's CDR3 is CASSPPGLAYEQFF. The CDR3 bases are TGTGCCAGCAGTCCTCCGGGACTAGCCTATGAGCAGTTCTTC.

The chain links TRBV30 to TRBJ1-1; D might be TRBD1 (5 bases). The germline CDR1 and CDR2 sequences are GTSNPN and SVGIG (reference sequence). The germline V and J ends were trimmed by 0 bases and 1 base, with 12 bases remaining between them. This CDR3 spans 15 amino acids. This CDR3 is CAWSVGGVGNTEAFF. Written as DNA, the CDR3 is TGTGCCTGGAGTGTTGGGGGGGTGGGGAACACTGAAGCTTTCTTT.

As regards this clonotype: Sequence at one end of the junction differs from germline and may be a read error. The CDR3 DNA reads as TGTGCCAGCAGCTTGGGGACAGGGACCCAGAGTGAAGCTTACTTT. Its translation is CASSLGTGTQSEAYF. The chain links TRBV7-8 to TRBJ1-1; 9 nucleotides agree with TRBD1. CDR1 and CDR2 from the germline V gene are SGHVS and FQNEAQ. The CDR3 is 15 amino acids.

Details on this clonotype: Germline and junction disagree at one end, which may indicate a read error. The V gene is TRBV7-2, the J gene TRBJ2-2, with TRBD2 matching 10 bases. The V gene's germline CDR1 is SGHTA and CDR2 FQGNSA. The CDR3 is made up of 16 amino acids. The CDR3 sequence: CASSPGLAVNTGELYF. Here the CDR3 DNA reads TGTGCCAGCAGCCCCGGACTAGCGGTGAACACCGGGGAGCTGTATTTT. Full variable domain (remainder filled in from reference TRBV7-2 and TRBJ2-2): GAGVSQSPSNKVTEKGKDVELRCDPISGHTALYWYRQSLGQGLEFLIYFQGNSAPDKSGLPSDRFSAERTGGSVSTLTIQRTQQEDSAVYLCASSPGLAVNTGELYFGEGSRLTVL.

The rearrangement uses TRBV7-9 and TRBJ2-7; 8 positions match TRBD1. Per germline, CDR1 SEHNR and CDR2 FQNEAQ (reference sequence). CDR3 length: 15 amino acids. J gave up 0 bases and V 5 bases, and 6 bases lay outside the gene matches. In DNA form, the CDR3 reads TGTGCCAGCAGCGCCCGACAGGGGCCCTCCTACGAGCAGTACTTC. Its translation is CASSARQGPSYEQYF.

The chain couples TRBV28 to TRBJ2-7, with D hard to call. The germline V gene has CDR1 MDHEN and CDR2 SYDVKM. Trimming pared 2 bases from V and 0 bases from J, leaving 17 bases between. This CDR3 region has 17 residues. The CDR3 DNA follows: TGTGCCAGCAGTTTACCCACGGCGGCCCAAAGCTCCTACGAGCAGTACTTC. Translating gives CASSLPTAAQSSYEQYF. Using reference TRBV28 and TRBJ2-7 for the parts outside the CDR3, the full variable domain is DVKVTQSSRYLVKRTGEKVFLECVQDMDHENMFWYRQDPGLGLRLIYFSYDVKMKEKGDIPEGYSVSREKKERFSLILESASTNQTSMYLCASSLPTAAQSSYEQYFGPGTRLTVT.

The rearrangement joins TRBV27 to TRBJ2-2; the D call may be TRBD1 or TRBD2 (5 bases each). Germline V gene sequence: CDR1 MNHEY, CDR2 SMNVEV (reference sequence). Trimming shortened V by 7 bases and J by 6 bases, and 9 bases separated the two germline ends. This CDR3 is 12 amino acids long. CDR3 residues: CASNEGSGELFF. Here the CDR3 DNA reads TGTGCCAGCAACGAGGGGTCCGGGGAGCTGTTTTTT.

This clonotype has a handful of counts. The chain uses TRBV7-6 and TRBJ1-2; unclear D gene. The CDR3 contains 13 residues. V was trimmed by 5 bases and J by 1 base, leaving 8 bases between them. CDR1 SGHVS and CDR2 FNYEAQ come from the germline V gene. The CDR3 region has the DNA TGTGCCAGCAGCGATACAGTTAACTATGGCTACACCTTC. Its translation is CASSDTVNYGYTF.

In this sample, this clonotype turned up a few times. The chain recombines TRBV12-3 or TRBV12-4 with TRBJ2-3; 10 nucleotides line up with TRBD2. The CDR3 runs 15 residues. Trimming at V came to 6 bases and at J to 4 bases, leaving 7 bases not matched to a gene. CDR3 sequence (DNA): TGTGCCAGCAGCCCAAGCGGGGGGGCGTCAGATACGCAGTATTTT. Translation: CASSPSGGASDTQYF.

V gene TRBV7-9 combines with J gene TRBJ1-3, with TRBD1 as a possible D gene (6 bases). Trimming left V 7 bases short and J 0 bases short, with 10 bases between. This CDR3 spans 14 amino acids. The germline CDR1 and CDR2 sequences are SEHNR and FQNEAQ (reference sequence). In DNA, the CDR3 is TGTGCCAGCAAACAGGGCGGCTCTGGAAACACCATATATTTT. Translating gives CASKQGGSGNTIYF.

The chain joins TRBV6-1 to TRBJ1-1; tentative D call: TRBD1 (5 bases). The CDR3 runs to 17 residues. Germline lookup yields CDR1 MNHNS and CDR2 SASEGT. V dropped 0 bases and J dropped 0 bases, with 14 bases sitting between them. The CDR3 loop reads CASSEAPKGLMNTEAFF. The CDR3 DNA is TGTGCCAGCAGTGAAGCGCCAAAGGGACTGATGAACACTGAAGCTTTCTTT.

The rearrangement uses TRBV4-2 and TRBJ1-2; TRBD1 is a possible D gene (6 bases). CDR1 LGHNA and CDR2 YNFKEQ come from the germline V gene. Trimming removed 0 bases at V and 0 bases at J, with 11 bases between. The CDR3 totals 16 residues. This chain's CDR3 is CASSQDRAGANYGYTF. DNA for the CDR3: TGTGCCAGCAGCCAAGATCGGGCAGGGGCTAACTATGGCTACACCTTC.

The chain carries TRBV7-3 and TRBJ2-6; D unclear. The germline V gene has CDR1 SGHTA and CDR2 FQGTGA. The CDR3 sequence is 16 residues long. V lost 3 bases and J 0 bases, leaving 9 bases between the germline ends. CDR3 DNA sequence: TGTGCCAGCAGCTTCATCGATCACTCTGGGGCCAACGTCCTGACTTTC. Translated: CASSFIDHSGANVLTF. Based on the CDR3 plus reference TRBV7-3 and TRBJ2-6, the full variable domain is GAGVSQTPSNKVTEKGKYVELRCDPISGHTALYWYRQSLGQGPEFLIYFQGTGAADDSGLPNDRFFAVRPEGSVSTLKIQRTERGDSAVYLCASSFIDHSGANVLTFGAGSRLTVL.